The present T cell receptor (beta chain) was sequenced within a study of OX40 agonist ivuxolimab in advanced cancers. Background on the study: Patients in dose escalation had liver, melanoma, kidney or head and neck cancers. Anti-PD-1, anti-PD-L1 or anti-CTLA-4 therapy given earlier was allowed, and 30% to 45% had some. Study-level findings and limits: CD4+ and CD8+ T cells in blood underwent clonal expansion by week 6 at 0.1 to 3.0 mg/kg. Some nonresponders likewise displayed low normalized T-cell clonal expansion.

Clones were read by immunoSEQ multiplex PCR, and TCRdb kept only the in-frame ones, dropping some. Here the sample spans tens of thousands of clones, approximately 90% being singletons. Of note for this clone: Antigen unknown.

The sample was CD4+ or CD8+ T cells sorted from blood, taken in a trial of the OX40 agonist ivuxolimab. This sequence was found in an adult with an advanced solid tumor such as melanoma, head and neck, liver or kidney cancer.

DNA for the CDR3: TGTGCCAGCAGCTTAGGGTTAAACACAGATACGCAGTATTTT. This gives the protein CASSLGLNTDTQYF. V usage is TRBV11-2 and J usage is TRBJ2-3; D is ambiguous. With 1 base removed from V and 2 bases from J, the gap between germline ends came to 7 bases. CDR1 is SGHAT, CDR2 FQNNGV, per germline. This CDR3 has 14 residues.